A selection of T cell receptor beta chains follows, all from one sample in a study of blood T cell repertoires in COVID-19. Profiled with immunoSEQ multiplex PCR; TCRdb holds only in-frame clones, not every one. The sample shows about 300,000 clones, just over 85% of them seen only once. Source material: PBMCs or T cells enriched from blood (not recorded which). These receptors originate from a man aged 25 to 40 who had recovered from COVID-19. The CDR3 runs from the conserved cysteine through the conserved F or W. A D gene is named only where the DNA matches it firmly. Size tells how often a clone was seen (once, few, many) or the class of an expanded clone, and some rows leave it out.

cdr3_nt,cdr3_aa,j_call,d_call,v_call,clone_size
TGTGCCAGCAGCTCAACAACCGGGACACCAGATACGCAGTATTTT,CASSSTTGTPDTQYF,TRBJ2-3,.,TRBV7-9,.
TGTGCCAGCAGCGCCCGACAGGGTTACTCTGGAAACACCATATATTTT,CASSARQGYSGNTIYF,TRBJ1-3,TRBD1,TRBV5-5,.
TGTGCCAGCACGAAGCGGGGGGGACCAGATACGCAGTATTTT,CASTKRGGPDTQYF,TRBJ2-3,TRBD2,TRBV3-1/TRBV3-2,.
TGTGCCAGCAGTTTCCGGGCAGGGGCCGATTACTACACCTTC,CASSFRAGADYYTF,TRBJ1-2,.,TRBV27,.
TGCGCCAGCAGCTTGGGGGAGGGACATCAGCCCCAGCATTTT,CASSLGEGHQPQHF,TRBJ1-5,.,TRBV5-1,few
TGTGCCAGCAGCCCCTGGGACAGGGACTATGGCTACACCTTC,CASSPWDRDYGYTF,TRBJ1-2,TRBD1,TRBV7-9,.
TGTGCCAGCAGCCAAGAGGAGCGGGGGCCAGATACGCAGTATTTT,CASSQEERGPDTQYF,TRBJ2-3,TRBD2,TRBV14,.
TGTGCCAGCAGCCCCGGAGGGACCTCCTACGAGCAGTACTTC,CASSPGGTSYEQYF,TRBJ2-7,.,TRBV28,.
TGTGCCAGCAGCCAAGTTCCCCGGACTAGCGGGAGGCAAGAGACCCAGTACTTC,CASSQVPRTSGRQETQYF,TRBJ2-5,TRBD2,TRBV14,.
TGTGCCAGCAGCCCTCGACTGGCGGGGGGGGAGCAGTACTTC,CASSPRLAGGEQYF,TRBJ2-7,TRBD2,TRBV7-2,.
TGTGCCAGCAGCGCCGGGACTAGCGGAACCTTAAGCACAGATACGCAGTATTTT,CASSAGTSGTLSTDTQYF,TRBJ2-3,TRBD2,TRBV5-4,.
TGTGCCACCAGCCAGGACAGGGGGGCCTACAATGAGCAGTTCTTC,CATSQDRGAYNEQFF,TRBJ2-1,TRBD1,TRBV15,.
TGCGCCAGCAGCCAGGTGGGACTAGCGGGAGGGAGGTACAATGAGCAGTTCTTC,CASSQVGLAGGRYNEQFF,TRBJ2-1,TRBD2,TRBV4-1,.
TGTGCCAGCAGTTTGGCGGGGGTAACTAATGAAAAACTGTTTTTT,CASSLAGVTNEKLFF,TRBJ1-4,.,TRBV27,.